This T cell receptor (beta chain) was captured in a study of PD-L1 blockade in urothelial cancer. The wider study: Most of the 29 patients were men with bladder-origin urothelial cancer. At 6 weeks and at 3 weeks (second dose) after treatment start, blood was analyzed.

The CDR3 has 15 amino acids. V was pared by 3 bases and J by 5 bases, with 7 bases of the junction left unmatched. Germline lookup yields CDR1 LNHDA and CDR2 SQIVND (reference sequence). The table came from immunoSEQ multiplex PCR; TCRdb's copy has only in-frame clones and leaves some out. The table records about 39,000 clones, about 89% of them present only once. The clonotype originates from a man aged 55-75 years with urothelial cancer. This material consisted of PBMCs, taken around atezolizumab (anti-PD-L1) treatment. The chain is built from TRBV19 and TRBJ2-5; 9 bases align to TRBD2. The CDR3 nucleotides are TGTGCCAGTAGTATTGTGGCGGGAGGGCCGGAGACCCAGTACTTC. Translated, it gives CASSIVAGGPETQYF.